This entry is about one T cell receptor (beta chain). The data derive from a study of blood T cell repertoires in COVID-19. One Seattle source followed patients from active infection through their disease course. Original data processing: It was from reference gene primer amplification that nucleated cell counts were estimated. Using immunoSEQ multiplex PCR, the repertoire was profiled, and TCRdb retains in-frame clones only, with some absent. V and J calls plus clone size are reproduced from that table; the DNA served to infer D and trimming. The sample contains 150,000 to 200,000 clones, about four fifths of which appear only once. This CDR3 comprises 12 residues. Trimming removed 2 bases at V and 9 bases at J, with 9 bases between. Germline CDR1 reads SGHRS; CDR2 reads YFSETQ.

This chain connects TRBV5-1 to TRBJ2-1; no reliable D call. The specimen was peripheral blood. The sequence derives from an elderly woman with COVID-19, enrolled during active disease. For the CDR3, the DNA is TGCGCCAGCAGCTTAACTATGGGTGAGCAGTTCTTC. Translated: CASSLTMGEQFF.